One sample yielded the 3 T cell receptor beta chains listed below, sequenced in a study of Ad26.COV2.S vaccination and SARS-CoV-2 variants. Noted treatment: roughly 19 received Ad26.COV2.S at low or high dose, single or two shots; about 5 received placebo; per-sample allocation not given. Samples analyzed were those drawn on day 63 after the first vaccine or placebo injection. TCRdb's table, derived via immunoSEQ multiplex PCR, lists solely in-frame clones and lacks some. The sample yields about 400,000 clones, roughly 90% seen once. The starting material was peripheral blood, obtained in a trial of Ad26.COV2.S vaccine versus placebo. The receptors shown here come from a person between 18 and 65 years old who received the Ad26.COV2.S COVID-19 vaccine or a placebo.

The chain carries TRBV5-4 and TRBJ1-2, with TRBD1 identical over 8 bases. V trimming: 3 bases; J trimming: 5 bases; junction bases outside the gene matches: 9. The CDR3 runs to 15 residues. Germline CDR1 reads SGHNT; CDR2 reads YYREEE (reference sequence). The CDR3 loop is CASSSPGTGLYGYTF. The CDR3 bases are TGTGCCAGCAGCTCCCCCGGGACAGGACTATATGGCTACACCTTC.

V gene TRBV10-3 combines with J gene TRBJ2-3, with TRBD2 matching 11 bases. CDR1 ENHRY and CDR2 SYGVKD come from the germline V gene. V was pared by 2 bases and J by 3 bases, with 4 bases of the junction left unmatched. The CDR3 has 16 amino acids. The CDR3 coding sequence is TGTGCCATCAGTGAGACCATAGCGGGGGGGACAGATACGCAGTATTTT. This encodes CAISETIAGGTDTQYF.

The chain's CDR3 is CASSLGGDNSPLHF. CDR3 bases: TGTGCCAGCAGCTTAGGAGGGGATAATTCACCCCTCCACTTT. J is TRBJ1-6 and V is TRBV7-9, with a possible D match to TRBD1 (5 bases). Per the germline V gene, CDR1 is SEHNR and CDR2 is FQNEAQ (reference sequence). There are 14 residues in the CDR3. Trimming shortened V by 1 base and J by 5 bases, and 6 bases separated the two germline ends.